These 13 T cell receptor beta chains share one sample of origin, sequenced in a study of blood T cell repertoires in COVID-19. Data came from immunoSEQ multiplex PCR; TCRdb stores just in-frame clones and leaves some out. The sample holds about 74,000 clones, about 88% seen once. The source material was peripheral blood. All receptors come from a man aged 45-65 years with acute or convalescent COVID-19.

The chain links TRBV2 to TRBJ2-7; TRBD1 might be the D (7 bases). The CDR3 is made up of 14 amino acids. The germline V gene encodes CDR1 SNHLY and CDR2 FYNNEI. The V end was cut by 1 base, the J end by 5 bases, with 12 bases between. The CDR3 sequence: CASSEGRGQDEQYV. The CDR3 DNA reads TGTGCCAGCAGTGAAGGGAGGGGGCAGGACGAGCAGTACGTC.

The chain has TRBV10-2 and TRBJ2-1; 7 positions match TRBD2. The junction had 8 bases not matched to a gene; V was cut back by 3 bases and J by 6 bases. The CDR3 consists of 15 residues. Germline-derived CDR1 and CDR2 are WSHSY and SAAADI. The CDR3 bases are TGCGCCAGCAGTGATTGGGGGGAGGGCCTCAATGAGCAGTTCTTC. It codes for CASSDWGEGLNEQFF.

This sequence joins TRBV5-1 and TRBJ1-3; 7 bases agree with TRBD1. Germline values: CDR1 SGHRS, CDR2 YFSETQ. The V and J ends lost 4 bases and 8 bases, in that order; junction bases with no gene match: 12. CDR3 length: 15 amino acids. The DNA of the CDR3 is TGCGCCAGCAGCCCAGACAGGGACGCTTTCGACACCATATATTTT. Translation: CASSPDRDAFDTIYF.

The chain couples TRBV28 to TRBJ2-7; perhaps TRBD2 as D (5 bases). CDR3 length: 11 amino acids. The germline gives CDR1 MDHEN, CDR2 SYDVKM. V gave up 7 bases and J gave up 6 bases, with 10 bases separating them. This chain's CDR3 is CASTRAGEQYF. The CDR3 DNA sequence: TGTGCCAGCACTCGGGCGGGCGAGCAGTACTTC.

In this sample, this clone turned up a few times. The chain joins TRBV15 to TRBJ1-5; D uncertain. Germline assignment: CDR1 LNHNV and CDR2 YYDKDF (reference sequence). V lost 1 base, J lost 4 bases, and 17 bases lay in between. The CDR3 extends over 17 amino acids. This CDR3 is CATSRAQGGQANQPQHF. The CDR3 DNA follows: TGTGCCACCAGCAGAGCCCAAGGAGGGCAGGCTAATCAGCCCCAGCATTTT.

The chain has TRBV6-2 or TRBV6-3 and TRBJ2-4, with D possibly matching TRBD1 (6 bases). This CDR3 is 16 amino acids long. CDR1 and CDR2 (germline): MNHEY, SVGEGT. The germline V and J ends were trimmed by 2 bases and 3 bases, with 14 bases remaining between them. The CDR3 is CASSYAPGTLKNIQYF. The CDR3 DNA sequence: TGTGCCAGCAGTTACGCTCCCGGGACACTCAAAAACATTCAGTACTTC.

The V gene is TRBV11-2, the J gene TRBJ1-4, with 7 bases lining up with TRBD1. The germline V gene encodes CDR1 SGHAT and CDR2 FQNNGV. The CDR3 consists of 14 residues. J was trimmed by 5 bases and V by 5 bases; bases with no gene match: 5. This CDR3 is CASSQGQPNEKLFF. For the CDR3, the DNA is TGTGCCAGCAGCCAGGGACAGCCAAATGAAAAACTGTTTTTT. Filled out from reference TRBV11-2 and TRBJ1-4, the complete variable domain reads EAGVAQSPRYKIIEKRQSVAFWCNPISGHATLYWYQQILGQGPKLLIQFQNNGVVDDSQLPKDRFSAERLKGVDSTLKIQPAKLEDSAVYLCASSQGQPNEKLFFGSGTQLSVL.

The V call is TRBV18, the J call TRBJ1-2, with a tentative D call TRBD1 (5 bases). CDR3 length: 19 residues. The germline V and J ends were trimmed by 3 bases and 6 bases, with 29 bases remaining between them. CDR1 is KGHSH and CDR2 is LQKENI in the germline V gene. The CDR3: CASSPYKKARAEGDHGYTF. In nucleotides, the CDR3 is TGTGCCAGCTCACCTTATAAAAAAGCCAGGGCGGAGGGTGACCATGGCTACACCTTC.

V and J are TRBV5-1 and TRBJ2-3; TRBD2 aligns across 10 bases. The CDR3 runs 15 residues. CDR1 and CDR2 from the germline V gene are SGHRS and YFSETQ. Trimming removed 0 bases from V and 3 bases from J; junction bases left unmatched: 1. CDR3 loop: CASSLALAGTDTQYF. CDR3 in DNA: TGCGCCAGCAGCTTGGCACTAGCGGGAACAGATACGCAGTATTTT. The complete variable domain, with remaining parts taken from reference TRBV5-1 and TRBJ2-3, reads KAGVTQTPRYLIKTRGQQVTLSCSPISGHRSVSWYQQTPGQGLQFLFEYFSETQRNKGNFPGRFSGRQFSNSRSEMNVSTLELGDSALYLCASSLALAGTDTQYFGPGTRLTVL.

The chain carries TRBV2 and TRBJ2-1; TRBD2 agrees at 9 bases. This CDR3 has 14 amino acids. J was trimmed by 5 bases and V by 7 bases; bases with no gene match: 6. Germline loops: CDR1 SNHLY, CDR2 FYNNEI. The CDR3 DNA is TGTGCCAGCATTCTAGCGGGGATAAACAATGAGCAGTTCTTC. Amino acids: CASILAGINNEQFF.

This sequence joins TRBV11-2 and TRBJ1-1; weak D call: TRBD1 (6 bases). This CDR3 has 14 amino acids. V lost 8 bases, J lost 1 base, and 14 bases lay in between. Germline values: CDR1 SGHAT, CDR2 FQNNGV. The CDR3 spells CASQTQGRNTEAFF. DNA for the CDR3: TGTGCCAGCCAAACACAGGGACGGAACACTGAAGCTTTCTTT.

This chain links TRBV15 with TRBJ1-1, with 8 positions matching TRBD1. This CDR3 has 15 residues. The ends lost 1 base at V and 3 bases at J; junction bases unmatched: 4. Germline lookup yields CDR1 LNHNV and CDR2 YYDKDF (reference sequence). The CDR3 sequence is CATSRVQGADTEAFF. CDR3 nucleotides: TGTGCCACCAGCAGAGTTCAGGGGGCGGACACTGAAGCTTTCTTT.

The chain recombines TRBV11-2 with TRBJ2-7; perhaps TRBD1 as D (5 bases). The germline CDR1 and CDR2 sequences are SGHAT and FQNNGV. This CDR3 is 14 amino acids long. The ends were cut back, 5 bases at V and 3 bases at J, with 14 bases in the middle. The CDR3 DNA is TGTGCCAGCAGCCTTAGGGGTTTGGACTACGAGCAGTACGTC. Translated, it gives CASSLRGLDYEQYV.